The entry below describes one T cell receptor (beta chain). The entry originates in a study of blood T cell repertoires in COVID-19. Whole-study context: From the United States, Italy and Spain came samples of acute and convalescent COVID-19. T cells, B-cell-depleted T cells, or PBMCs supplied cDNA or gDNA.

How the authors handled the data: By means of reference gene primer amplification, nucleated cell counts were estimated. Some clones are missing from TCRdb's copy, which holds only in-frame ones; the method was immunoSEQ multiplex PCR. V and J calls plus clone size are reproduced from that table; the DNA served to infer D and trimming. The data contain some 340,000 clones, 85% of them singletons. Trimming took 5 bases from V and 0 from J; bases not matched to a gene: 10. The CDR3 is made up of 17 amino acids. Germline assignment: CDR1 SGHVS and CDR2 FQNEAQ. Specimen: peripheral blood. The gene calls are TRBV7-8 and TRBJ1-5; 7 bases are shared with TRBD1. The source of this sequence is a woman younger than 35 with acute or convalescent COVID-19. The CDR3 DNA is TGTGCCAGCAGCGCGTGGACAGGCTTATATAGCAATCAGCCCCAGCATTTT. It codes for CASSAWTGLYSNQPQHF.